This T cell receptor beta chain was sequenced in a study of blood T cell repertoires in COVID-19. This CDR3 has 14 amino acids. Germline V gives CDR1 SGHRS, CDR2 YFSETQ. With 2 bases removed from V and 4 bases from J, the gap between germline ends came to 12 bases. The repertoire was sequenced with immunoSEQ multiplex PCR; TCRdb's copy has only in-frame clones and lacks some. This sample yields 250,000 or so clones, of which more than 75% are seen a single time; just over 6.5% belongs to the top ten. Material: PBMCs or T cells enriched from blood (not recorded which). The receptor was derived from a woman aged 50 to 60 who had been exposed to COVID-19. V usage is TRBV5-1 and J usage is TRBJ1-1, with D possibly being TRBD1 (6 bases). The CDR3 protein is CASSLSRGATEAFF. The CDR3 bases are TGCGCCAGCAGCTTAAGTCGGGGGGCCACTGAAGCTTTCTTT. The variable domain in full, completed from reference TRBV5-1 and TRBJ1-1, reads KAGVTQTPRYLIKTRGQQVTLSCSPISGHRSVSWYQQTPGQGLQFLFEYFSETQRNKGNFPGRFSGRQFSNSRSEMNVSTLELGDSALYLCASSLSRGATEAFFGQGTRLTVV.